Included here is one T cell receptor (beta chain) sequence, with context. Its antigen remains unknown. Described time point: baseline pretreatment blood. Treatment specified: 15 Gy SBRT to primary tumor, nephrectomy 4 weeks later. Only in-frame clones appear in the TCRdb table, and some are missing; sequencing was by immunoSEQ multiplex PCR. The table has more than 95,000 clones, approximately 80% seen once. This record belongs to a study of radiation and T cells in renal cell carcinoma. Overall study findings and caveats: No pretreatment tumor biopsies were available for baseline clonotypes.

The origin of this receptor is a woman aged 55 to 70 with renal cell carcinoma. The sequenced sample was blood, obtained from a patient whose treatment included radiotherapy and nephrectomy.

CDR3 nucleotide sequence: TGTGCCAGCAGTGTTGGGACTAGCGGGAGACGGCACGGGGAGCTGTTTTTT. Translating gives CASSVGTSGRRHGELFF. The V call is TRBV2, the J call TRBJ2-2; TRBD2 matches 14 bases. Germline CDR1 is SNHLY and CDR2 is FYNNEI. The CDR3 runs to 17 residues. The junction had 8 bases not matched to a gene; V was cut back by 4 bases and J by 7 bases.